This T cell receptor (beta chain) is drawn from a study of blood T cell repertoires in COVID-19. The CDR3 is 16 amino acids. The trim removed 1 base at V and 2 bases at J, leaving 5 bases unmatched. Per germline, CDR1 SGHTA and CDR2 FQGTGA. Clones were sequenced by immunoSEQ multiplex PCR, and TCRdb holds only the in-frame ones, with some missing. The profile shows some 370,000 clones, around 89% of them singletons. This clonotype originated in a man aged 18-30 years with active or convalescent COVID-19. The rearrangement uses TRBV7-3 and TRBJ2-3, with TRBD2 identical over 8 bases. Sequencing was carried out using peripheral blood. The CDR3 reads CASSLNPGLVTDTQYF. The CDR3 DNA sequence: TGTGCCAGCAGCTTAAATCCGGGACTAGTCACAGATACGCAGTATTTT.